This passage covers 28 T cell receptor beta chains from one sample sequenced in a study of blood T cells in healthy people across ages. Together with a sample-barcoded 5' primer, a J-beta primer mix was included in a second PCR lasting about 7 to 12 cycles. A single record per CDR3 protein comes from TCRdb applying MiXCR to the 5' RACE reads. The table records some 860,000 distinct CDR3 sequences, roughly three fifths of them present only once. The source material was blood. The receptor set was obtained from a man aged 40-49 years in good health.

This chain uses TRBV28 with TRBJ2-5, with TRBD1 identical over 10 bases. CDR3 size: 15 residues. Trimming removed 6 bases from V and 5 bases from J; junction bases left unmatched: 9. Germline loops: CDR1 MDHEN, CDR2 SYDVKM. Written as DNA, the CDR3 is TGTGCCAGCAGGACCGGGACAGGGGTCGGTGAGACCCAGTACTTC. Protein sequence: CASRTGTGVGETQYF. The full variable domain, in which reference TRBV28 and TRBJ2-5 provide the parts outside the CDR3, is DVKVTQSSRYLVKRTGEKVFLECVQDMDHENMFWYRQDPGLGLRLIYFSYDVKMKEKGDIPEGYSVSREKKERFSLILESASTNQTSMYLCASRTGTGVGETQYFGPGTRLLVL.

On this clonotype: A read error is possible here, since a much larger clone lies one base away. The chain carries TRBV27 and TRBJ2-3; no clear D gene. The V end lost 4 bases, the J end lost 1 base, and 6 bases lay between the germline ends. Germline V gives CDR1 MNHEY, CDR2 SMNVEV (reference sequence). The CDR3 runs to 13 residues. CDR3 nucleotide sequence: TGTGCCAGCAGTTGTTCGGGCACAGATACGCAGTATTTT. Translated: CASSCSGTDTQYF.

The gene calls are TRBV29-1 and TRBJ2-1; 7 bases map to TRBD1. CDR3 size: 13 residues. Germline lookup yields CDR1 SQVTM and CDR2 ANQGSEA. The CDR3 DNA sequence: TGCCGAGATAACAGGGGCCACTACAATGAGCAGTTCTTC. Protein sequence: CRDNRGHYNEQFF.

The gene calls are TRBV20-1 and TRBJ2-3; 11 bases match TRBD2. Germline values: CDR1 DFQATT, CDR2 SNEGSKA (reference sequence). The CDR3 is 16 amino acids. The V segment lost 6 bases and the J segment 0 bases; nucleotides outside the gene matches: 8. CDR3 protein: CSAWGLAAPSTDTQYF. The DNA for the CDR3 is TGCAGTGCCTGGGGACTAGCGGCTCCTAGCACAGATACGCAGTATTTT.

The chain links TRBV20-1 to TRBJ1-2, with 9 nucleotides matching TRBD1. Losses at the gene ends were 1 base for V and 5 bases for J; bases not matched to a gene: 20. CDR3 length equals 19 residues. The germline CDR1 and CDR2 sequences are DFQATT and SNEGSKA (reference sequence). CDR3 in DNA: TGCAGTGCTAGAGCCCCCCTCGGCGGAATCGGGACAGGGACGTATGGCTACACCTTC. Its translation: CSARAPLGGIGTGTYGYTF.

This chain uses TRBV12-3 or TRBV12-4 with TRBJ2-7, with a tentative D call TRBD1 (5 bases). The CDR3 spans 13 residues. V was shortened by 4 bases and J by 6 bases, with 13 bases between the two germline ends. CDR3 nucleotide sequence: TGTGCCAGCAGTTCAAGCAGGGTTGGCGAGCAGTACTTC. Translated: CASSSSRVGEQYF.

This clonotype occurred a few times. The rearrangement joins TRBV6-5 to TRBJ2-1, with D possibly matching TRBD1 (6 bases). Germline V gene data show CDR1 as MNHEY and CDR2 as SVGAGI. V was shortened by 2 bases and J by 8 bases, with 10 bases between the two germline ends. CDR3 length: 13 amino acids. CDR3 bases: TGTGCCAGCAGTTACCCAGGGGTCCATGAGCAGTTCTTC. It codes for CASSYPGVHEQFF.

The chain uses TRBV9 and TRBJ2-1; the D is unclear. The germline gives CDR1 SGDLS, CDR2 YYNGEE. The CDR3 is made up of 18 amino acids. V dropped 1 base and J dropped 0 bases, with 17 bases sitting between them. The CDR3 DNA follows: TGTGCCAGCAGCGTATCATTTGGTGGCGGAAGCTCCTACAATGAGCAGTTCTTC. Protein product: CASSVSFGGGSSYNEQFF.

The chain combines TRBV5-1 with TRBJ1-1; possible D gene TRBD1, 6 bases. The CDR3 contains 14 residues. Germline V CDR1 and CDR2: SGHRS, YFSETQ. Between the trimmed V and J ends, which lost 4 bases and 3 bases, there was a span of 13 bases. For the CDR3, the DNA is TGCGCCAGCAGCCCGGGGGCAGGGGACACTGAAGCTTTCTTT. It specifies CASSPGAGDTEAFF.

V gene TRBV4-1 combines with J gene TRBJ1-2, with D perhaps TRBD1 (5 bases). The V gene lost 1 base and the J gene lost 4 bases, with 28 bases spanning the gap. Germline values: CDR1 MGHRA, CDR2 YSYEKL. The CDR3 has 20 amino acids. CDR3 nucleotide sequence: TGCGCCAGCAGCCAAGTGGCTCCGGGACTAAATCACTTGTCCCTCTATGGCTACACCTTC. Its protein product is CASSQVAPGLNHLSLYGYTF.

This clonotype turned up a few times. The chain combines TRBV7-3 with TRBJ2-5; 12 bases line up with TRBD2. This CDR3 has 16 amino acids. V dropped 5 bases and J dropped 1; count of bases not matched to a gene: 5. Germline V gene sequence: CDR1 SGHTA, CDR2 FQGTGA. CDR3 bases: TGTGCCAGCAGCATGCCGGGACTAGCGGGCCAAGAGACCCAGTACTTC. This sequence encodes CASSMPGLAGQETQYF.

This chain's CDR3 is CSARPLAGGKYEQYF. As DNA, the CDR3 is TGCAGTGCTAGGCCCCTAGCGGGAGGTAAATACGAGCAGTACTTC. This sequence joins TRBV20-1 and TRBJ2-7, with 11 positions matching TRBD2. After removal of 3 bases from V and 4 bases from J, the junction contained 8 bases not matched to a gene. The CDR3 spans 15 residues. Per the germline V gene, CDR1 is DFQATT and CDR2 is SNEGSKA (reference sequence).

J is TRBJ2-1 and V is TRBV7-8; TRBD2 matches at 12 bases. This CDR3 contains 16 residues. With 5 bases clipped from V and 15 bases from J, the junction kept 17 bases outside the gene matches. From germline, CDR1 is SGHVS and CDR2 FQNEAQ. CDR3 DNA sequence: TGTGCCAGCAGCCTACGGACTAGCGGGATCGTAGGGGTATGGTTCTTC. Protein: CASSLRTSGIVGVWFF.

The J gene is TRBJ2-1, the V gene TRBV5-1, with 12 bases fitting TRBD2. CDR1 and CDR2 from the germline V gene are SGHRS and YFSETQ. Losses at the gene ends were 4 bases for V and 3 bases for J; bases not matched to a gene: 14. This CDR3 comprises 19 residues. The CDR3 DNA reads TGCGCCAGCAGCCCAGGGGCTAGCGGGGGGGCCTCGTTCTACAATGAGCAGTTCTTC. It specifies CASSPGASGGASFYNEQFF.

This clonotype has a handful of counts. This chain connects TRBV4-1 to TRBJ1-2; D is uncertain. The CDR3 has 15 amino acids. Trimming left V 7 bases short and J 4 bases short, with 19 bases between. Germline values: CDR1 MGHRA, CDR2 YSYEKL. The CDR3 DNA is TGCGCCAGCAACCCTCAAAGGGAGGCTCTCTATGGCTACACCTTC. Translating it yields CASNPQREALYGYTF.

This chain links TRBV14 with TRBJ2-3; 9 bases align to TRBD2. Germline V CDR1 and CDR2: SGHDN, FVKESK. CDR3 size: 18 residues. Trimming at V came to 1 base and at J to 2 bases, leaving 10 bases not matched to a gene. The CDR3 sequence is CASSQGASGKTVTDTQYF. In nucleotides, the CDR3 is TGTGCCAGCAGCCAAGGGGCTAGCGGGAAAACGGTCACAGATACGCAGTATTTT.

This clonotype was picked up a small number of times. The chain uses TRBV5-1 and TRBJ2-7, with 9 bases identical to TRBD2. V was clipped by 8 bases and J by 1 base; unmatched bases: 4. The CDR3 runs to 13 residues. Germline V gene lookup returns CDR1 SGHRS and CDR2 YFSETQ. CDR3 sequence (DNA): TGCGCCAGTCGACTAGCGGCTTCCTACGAGCAGTACTTC. Amino acid sequence: CASRLAASYEQYF.

This sequence joins TRBV20-1 and TRBJ2-5, with 8 bases matching TRBD2. The V gene's germline CDR1 is DFQATT and CDR2 SNEGSKA (reference sequence). The CDR3 length is 16 residues. Losses at the gene ends were 0 bases for V and 2 bases for J; bases not matched to a gene: 8. CDR3 in amino acids: CSARDTVAGQQETQYF. The CDR3 bases are TGCAGTGCTAGAGATACGGTAGCGGGGCAACAAGAGACCCAGTACTTC.

J is TRBJ1-4 and V is TRBV20-1; D call uncertain. Germline V gene lookup returns CDR1 DFQATT and CDR2 SNEGSKA (reference sequence). V was pared by 0 bases and J by 7 bases, with 9 bases between. CDR3 length equals 13 residues. In nucleotides, the CDR3 is TGCAGTGCTAGAGAGCTCGGGTCTGAAAAACTGTTTTTT. Amino acids: CSARELGSEKLFF.

About this clonotype itself: One end of the junction varies from germline; a read error may be responsible. The chain employs TRBV7-7 and TRBJ2-5; a weak D match, TRBD2 (6 bases). CDR1 is SSHAT, CDR2 FNYEAQ, per germline (reference sequence). CDR3 length: 14 residues. The CDR3 sequence: CASSLNPSVQTQYF. CDR3 bases: TGTGCTAGCAGCCTAAACCCTAGCGTACAGACCCAGTACTTC.

The chain combines TRBV20-1 with TRBJ2-7; the D gene is possibly TRBD1 (6 bases). Trimming shortened V by 6 bases and J by 4 bases, and 13 bases separated the two germline ends. CDR3 length equals 12 residues. Germline CDR1 is DFQATT and CDR2 is SNEGSKA (reference sequence). The CDR3 bases are TGCAGTGCAAAATCTCAGGGGTACGAGCAGTACTTC. As protein: CSAKSQGYEQYF.

This clonotype was seen once. This chain's CDR3 is CASSARGPSGSTDTQYF. CDR3 sequence (DNA): TGCGCCAGCAGCGCCCGAGGCCCCAGCGGGTCCACAGATACGCAGTATTTT. V is TRBV5-1 and J is TRBJ2-3; a possible D gene is TRBD2 (6 bases). The V end was cut by 4 bases, the J end by 2 bases, with 20 bases between. This CDR3 has 17 amino acids. From germline, CDR1 is SGHRS and CDR2 YFSETQ.

This clonotype was detected a few times. The V gene is TRBV7-3, the J gene TRBJ1-6; 10 bases fit TRBD1. The V gene's germline CDR1 is SGHTA and CDR2 FQGTGA. V was clipped by 4 bases and J by 12 bases; unmatched bases: 9. The length of the CDR3 is 15 residues. As DNA, the CDR3 is TGTGCCAGCAGCTCCAACCCTGGGACAGGGGTACCCCTCCACTTT. Amino acid sequence: CASSSNPGTGVPLHF.

Comment on this clonotype: This could be a read error, since a much larger clone is one nucleotide away. This rearrangement joins TRBV13 to TRBJ2-6; D may correspond to TRBD1 or TRBD2 (5 bases each). Germline CDR1 and CDR2: PRHDT and FYEKMQ (reference sequence). This CDR3 has 16 residues. CDR3 DNA: TGTGCCAGCAGCCACAACGGGGCGCCTGGGGCCAACGTCCCGACTTTC. This codes for CASSHNGAPGANVPTF. The entire variable domain, with the rest obtained from reference TRBV13 and TRBJ2-6, is as follows: AAGVIQSPRHLIKEKRETATLKCYPIPRHDTVYWYQQGPGQDPQFLISFYEKMQSDKGSIPDRFSAQQFSDYHSELNMSSLELGDSALYFCASSHNGAPGANVPTFGAGSRLTVL.

This clonotype came up a few times. The chain uses TRBV7-2 and TRBJ2-3, with 9 bases identical to TRBD1. J gave up 5 bases and V 5 bases, and 8 bases lay outside the gene matches. The CDR3 length is 15 residues. CDR1 SGHTA and CDR2 FQGNSA come from the germline V gene. As DNA, the CDR3 is TGTGCCAGCAGCCTTCGGACAGGGGTGATAGATACGCAGTATTTT. Its protein product is CASSLRTGVIDTQYF.

The gene calls are TRBV7-6 and TRBJ2-5; D unclear. The V and J ends lost 8 bases and 2 bases respectively, with 9 bases between them. The germline V gene encodes CDR1 SGHVS and CDR2 FNYEAQ. The CDR3 totals 12 residues. The CDR3 region is CASAPKQETQYF. In DNA, the CDR3 is TGTGCCAGCGCCCCAAAGCAAGAGACCCAGTACTTC.

There are a few counts of this clonotype. The rearrangement joins TRBV7-3 to TRBJ2-1, with TRBD2 matching over 9 bases. The V segment lost 5 bases and the J segment 9 bases; nucleotides outside the gene matches: 11. The CDR3 totals 15 residues. Per the germline V gene, CDR1 is SGHTA and CDR2 is FQGTGA. The CDR3 DNA follows: TGTGCCAGCAGCATTATAGCGGGAGTCGGGAGTGAGCAGTTCTTC. Protein: CASSIIAGVGSEQFF.

V and J are TRBV7-8 and TRBJ1-4; no reliable D call. Germline CDR1 SGHVS, CDR2 FQNEAQ. V lost 2 bases and J 7 bases, leaving 5 bases between the germline ends. The CDR3 extends over 12 amino acids. CDR3 sequence reads: CASSLFSEKLFF. For the CDR3, the DNA is TGTGCCAGCAGCTTATTTTCTGAAAAACTGTTTTTT.